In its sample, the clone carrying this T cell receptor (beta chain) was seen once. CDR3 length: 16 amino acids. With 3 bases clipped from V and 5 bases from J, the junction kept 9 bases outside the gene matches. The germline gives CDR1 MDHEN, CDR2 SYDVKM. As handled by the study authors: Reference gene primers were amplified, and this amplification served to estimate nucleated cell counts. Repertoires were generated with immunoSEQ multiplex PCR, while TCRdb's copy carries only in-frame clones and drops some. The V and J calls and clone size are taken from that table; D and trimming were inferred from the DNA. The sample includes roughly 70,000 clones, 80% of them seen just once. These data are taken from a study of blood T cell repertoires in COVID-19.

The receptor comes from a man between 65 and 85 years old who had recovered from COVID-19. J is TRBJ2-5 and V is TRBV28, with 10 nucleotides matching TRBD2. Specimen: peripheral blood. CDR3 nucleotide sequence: TGTGCCAGCAGTTTCAGCGGGGGGGCCTTGCTGGAGACCCAGTACTTC. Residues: CASSFSGGALLETQYF.